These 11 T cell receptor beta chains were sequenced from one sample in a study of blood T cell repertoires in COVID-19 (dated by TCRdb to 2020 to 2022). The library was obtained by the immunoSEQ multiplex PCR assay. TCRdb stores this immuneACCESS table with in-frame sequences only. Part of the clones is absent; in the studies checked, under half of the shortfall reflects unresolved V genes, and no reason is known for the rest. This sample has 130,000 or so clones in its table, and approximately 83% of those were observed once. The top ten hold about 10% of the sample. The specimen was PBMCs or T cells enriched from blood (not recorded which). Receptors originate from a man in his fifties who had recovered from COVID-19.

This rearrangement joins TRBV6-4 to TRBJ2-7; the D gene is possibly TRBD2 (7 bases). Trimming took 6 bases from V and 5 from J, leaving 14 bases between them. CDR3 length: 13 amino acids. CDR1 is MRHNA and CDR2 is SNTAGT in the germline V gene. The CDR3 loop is CASSPRGAHEQYF. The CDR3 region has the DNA TGTGCCAGCAGCCCCCGGGGGGCCCACGAGCAGTACTTC.

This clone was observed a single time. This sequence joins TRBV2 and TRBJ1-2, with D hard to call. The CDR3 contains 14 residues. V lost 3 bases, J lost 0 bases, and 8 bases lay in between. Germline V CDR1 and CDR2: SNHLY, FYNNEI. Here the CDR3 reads CASSENTSNYGYTF. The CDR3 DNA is TGTGCCAGCAGTGAGAACACGTCTAACTATGGCTACACCTTC.

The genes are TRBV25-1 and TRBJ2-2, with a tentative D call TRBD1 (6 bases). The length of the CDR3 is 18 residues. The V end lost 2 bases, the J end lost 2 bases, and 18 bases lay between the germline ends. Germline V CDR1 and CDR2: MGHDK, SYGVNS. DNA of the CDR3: TGTGCCAGCAGTGAACGGTCAAGGACAGAACTAAACACCGGGGAGCTGTTTTTT. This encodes CASSERSRTELNTGELFF. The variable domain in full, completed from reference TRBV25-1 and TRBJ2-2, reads EADIYQTPRYLVIGTGKKITLECSQTMGHDKMYWYQQDPGMELHLIHYSYGVNSTEKGDLSSESTVSRIRTEHFPLTLESARPSHTSQYLCASSERSRTELNTGELFFGEGSRLTVL.

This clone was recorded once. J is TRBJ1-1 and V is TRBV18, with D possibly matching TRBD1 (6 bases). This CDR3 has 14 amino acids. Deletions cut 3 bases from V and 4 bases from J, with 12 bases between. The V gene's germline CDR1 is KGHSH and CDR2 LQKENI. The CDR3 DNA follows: TGTGCCAGCTCACCCACCCCAGGGGTCACTGAAGCTTTCTTT. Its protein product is CASSPTPGVTEAFF. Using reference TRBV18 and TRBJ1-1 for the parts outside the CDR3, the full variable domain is NAGVMQNPRHLVRRRGQEARLRCSPMKGHSHVYWYRQLPEEGLKFMVYLQKENIIDESGMPKERFSAEFPKEGPSILRIQQVVRGDSAAYFCASSPTPGVTEAFFGQGTRLTVV.

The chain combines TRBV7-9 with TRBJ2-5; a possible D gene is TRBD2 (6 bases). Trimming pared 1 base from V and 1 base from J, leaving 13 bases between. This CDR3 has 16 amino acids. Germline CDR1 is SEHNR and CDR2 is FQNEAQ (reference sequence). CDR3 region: CASSLGSSALQETQYF. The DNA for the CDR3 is TGTGCCAGCAGCTTAGGTTCTAGCGCCCTCCAAGAGACCCAGTACTTC.

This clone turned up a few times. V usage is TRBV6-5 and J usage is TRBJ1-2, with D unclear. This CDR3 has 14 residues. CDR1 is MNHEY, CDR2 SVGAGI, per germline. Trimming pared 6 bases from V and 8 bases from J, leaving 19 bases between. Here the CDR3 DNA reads TGTGCCAGCAGGGACCCCGGACCGACGGGGGGCTACACCTTC. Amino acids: CASRDPGPTGGYTF.

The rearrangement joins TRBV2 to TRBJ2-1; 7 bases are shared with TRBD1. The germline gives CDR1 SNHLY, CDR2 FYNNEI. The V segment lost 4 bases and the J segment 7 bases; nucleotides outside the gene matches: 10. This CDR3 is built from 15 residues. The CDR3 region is CASSAARGLKNEQFF. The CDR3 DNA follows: TGTGCCAGCAGTGCGGCCAGGGGGTTAAAGAATGAGCAGTTCTTC.

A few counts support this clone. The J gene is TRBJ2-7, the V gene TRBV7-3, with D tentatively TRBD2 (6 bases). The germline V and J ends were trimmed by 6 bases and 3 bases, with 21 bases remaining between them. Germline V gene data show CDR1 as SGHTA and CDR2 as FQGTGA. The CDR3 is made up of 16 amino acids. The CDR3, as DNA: TGTGCCAGCAGTCCGGGACTGGGTTTCAGCTACTACGAGCAGTACTTC. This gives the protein CASSPGLGFSYYEQYF.

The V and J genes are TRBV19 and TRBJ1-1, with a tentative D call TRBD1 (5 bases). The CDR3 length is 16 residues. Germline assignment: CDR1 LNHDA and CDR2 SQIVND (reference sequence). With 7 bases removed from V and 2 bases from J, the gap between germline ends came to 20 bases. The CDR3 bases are TGTGCCAGTAAGATCAGAAGTCAGGGATATAACACTGAAGCTTTCTTT. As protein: CASKIRSQGYNTEAFF.

CDR3 in DNA: TGTGCCAGCAGCCCCCGGACAGGGGGGAGTTACTCCCCAGGAGCTAACTATGGCTACACCTTC. This translates into CASSPRTGGSYSPGANYGYTF. The V and J genes are TRBV7-8 and TRBJ1-2, with 10 bases identical to TRBD1. This CDR3 region has 21 residues. The germline CDR1 and CDR2 sequences are SGHVS and FQNEAQ. Losses at the gene ends were 5 bases for V and 0 bases for J; bases not matched to a gene: 21.

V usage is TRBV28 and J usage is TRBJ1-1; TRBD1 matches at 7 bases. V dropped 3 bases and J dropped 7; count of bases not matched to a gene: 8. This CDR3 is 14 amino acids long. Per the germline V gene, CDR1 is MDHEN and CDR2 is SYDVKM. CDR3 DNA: TGTGCCAGCAGTTTTGACAGGGTAGTCCGTGAAGCTTTCTTT. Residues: CASSFDRVVREAFF.